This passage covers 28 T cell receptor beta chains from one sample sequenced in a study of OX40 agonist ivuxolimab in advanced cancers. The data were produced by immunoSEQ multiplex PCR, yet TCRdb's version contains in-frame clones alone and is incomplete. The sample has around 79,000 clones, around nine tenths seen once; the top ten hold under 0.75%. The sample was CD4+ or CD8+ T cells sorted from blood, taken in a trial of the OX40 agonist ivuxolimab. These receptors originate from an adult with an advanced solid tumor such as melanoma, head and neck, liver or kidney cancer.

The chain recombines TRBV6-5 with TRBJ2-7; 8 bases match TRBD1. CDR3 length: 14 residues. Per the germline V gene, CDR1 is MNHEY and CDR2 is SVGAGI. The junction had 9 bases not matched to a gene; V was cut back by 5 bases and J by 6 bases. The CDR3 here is CASSQRTGTAEQYF. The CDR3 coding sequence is TGTGCCAGCAGTCAACGGACAGGGACTGCCGAGCAGTACTTC.

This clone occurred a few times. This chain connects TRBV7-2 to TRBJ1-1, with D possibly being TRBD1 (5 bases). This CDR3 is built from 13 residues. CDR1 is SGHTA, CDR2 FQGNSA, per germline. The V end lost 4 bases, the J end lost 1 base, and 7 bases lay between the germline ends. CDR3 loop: CASSSQENTEAFF. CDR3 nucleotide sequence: TGTGCCAGCAGCTCACAGGAGAACACTGAAGCTTTCTTT.

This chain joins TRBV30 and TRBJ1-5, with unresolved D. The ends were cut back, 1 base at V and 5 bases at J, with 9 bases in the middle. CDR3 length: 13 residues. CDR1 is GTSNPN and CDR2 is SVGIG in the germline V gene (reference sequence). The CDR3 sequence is CAWSDVMHQPQHF. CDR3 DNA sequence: TGTGCCTGGAGTGACGTTATGCATCAGCCCCAGCATTTT. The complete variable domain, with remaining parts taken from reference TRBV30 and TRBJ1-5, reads SQTIHQWPATLVQPVGSPLSLECTVEGTSNPNLYWYRQAAGRGLQLLFYSVGIGQISSEVPQNLSASRPQDRQFILSSKKLLLSDSGFYLCAWSDVMHQPQHFGDGTRLSIL.

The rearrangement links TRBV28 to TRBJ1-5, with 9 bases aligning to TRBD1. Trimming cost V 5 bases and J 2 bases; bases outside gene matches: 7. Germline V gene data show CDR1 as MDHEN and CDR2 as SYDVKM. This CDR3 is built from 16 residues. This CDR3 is CASSLIQGAGNQPQHF. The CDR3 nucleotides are TGTGCCAGCAGTCTAATACAGGGGGCAGGCAATCAGCCCCAGCATTTT.

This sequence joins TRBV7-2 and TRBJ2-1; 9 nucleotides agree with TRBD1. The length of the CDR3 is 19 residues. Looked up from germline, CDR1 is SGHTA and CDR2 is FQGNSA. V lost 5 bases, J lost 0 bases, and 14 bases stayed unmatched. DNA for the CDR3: TGTGCCAGCAGCCTCCGAGGGACAGGGATCGGGGGCTCCTACAATGAGCAGTTCTTC. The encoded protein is CASSLRGTGIGGSYNEQFF.

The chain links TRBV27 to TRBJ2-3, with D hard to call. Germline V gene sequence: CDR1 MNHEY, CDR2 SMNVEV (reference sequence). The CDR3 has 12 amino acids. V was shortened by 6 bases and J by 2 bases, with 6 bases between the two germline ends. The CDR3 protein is CASSHYTDTQYF. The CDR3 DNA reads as TGTGCCAGCAGCCACTACACAGATACGCAGTATTTT.

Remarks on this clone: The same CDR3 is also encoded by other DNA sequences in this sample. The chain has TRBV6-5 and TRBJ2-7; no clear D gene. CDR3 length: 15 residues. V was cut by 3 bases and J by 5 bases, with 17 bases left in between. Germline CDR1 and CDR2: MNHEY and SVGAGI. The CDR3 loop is CASSYARLVPNEQYF. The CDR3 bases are TGTGCCAGCAGTTATGCACGCCTGGTCCCCAACGAGCAGTACTTC.

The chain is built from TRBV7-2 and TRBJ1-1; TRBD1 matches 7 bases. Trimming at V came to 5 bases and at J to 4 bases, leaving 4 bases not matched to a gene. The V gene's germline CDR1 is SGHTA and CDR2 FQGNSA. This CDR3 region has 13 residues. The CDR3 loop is CASSTRGGTEAFF. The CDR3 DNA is TGTGCCAGCAGCACCAGGGGGGGCACTGAAGCTTTCTTT.

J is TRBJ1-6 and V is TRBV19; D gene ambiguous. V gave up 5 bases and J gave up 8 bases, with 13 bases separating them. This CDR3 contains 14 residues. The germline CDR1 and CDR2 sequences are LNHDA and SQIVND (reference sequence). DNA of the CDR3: TGTGCCAGTAGTGACCGGGTCCGTGATTCACCCCTCCACTTT. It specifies CASSDRVRDSPLHF.

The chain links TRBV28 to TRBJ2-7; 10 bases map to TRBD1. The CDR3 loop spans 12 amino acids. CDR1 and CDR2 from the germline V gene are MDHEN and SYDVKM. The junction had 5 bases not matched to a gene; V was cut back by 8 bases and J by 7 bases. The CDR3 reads CASGTGVREQYF. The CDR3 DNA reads TGTGCCAGCGGGACAGGGGTGAGGGAGCAGTACTTC.

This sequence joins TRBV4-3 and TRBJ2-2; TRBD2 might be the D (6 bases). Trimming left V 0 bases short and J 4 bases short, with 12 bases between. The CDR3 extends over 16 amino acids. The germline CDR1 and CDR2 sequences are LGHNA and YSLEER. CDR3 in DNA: TGCGCCAGCAGCCAAGATATAAGGGGAGGCACCGGGGAGCTGTTTTTT. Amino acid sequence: CASSQDIRGGTGELFF.

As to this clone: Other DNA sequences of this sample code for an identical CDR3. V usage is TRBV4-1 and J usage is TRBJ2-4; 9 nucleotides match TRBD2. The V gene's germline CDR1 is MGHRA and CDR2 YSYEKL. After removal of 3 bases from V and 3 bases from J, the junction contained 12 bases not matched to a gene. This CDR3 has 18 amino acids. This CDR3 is CASSQRGGGEADKNIQYF. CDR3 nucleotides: TGCGCCAGCAGCCAGCGGGGGGGCGGGGAAGCAGACAAAAACATTCAGTACTTC.

In DNA form, the CDR3 reads TGTGCCAGCAGCTTGGGGGGGGACTATGGCTACACCTTC. Protein sequence: CASSLGGDYGYTF. The chain carries TRBV11-3 and TRBJ1-2, with D possibly matching TRBD1 (5 bases). Germline CDR1 SGHNT, CDR2 YENEEA. V gave up 3 bases and J gave up 3 bases, with 8 bases separating them. This CDR3 is 13 amino acids long.

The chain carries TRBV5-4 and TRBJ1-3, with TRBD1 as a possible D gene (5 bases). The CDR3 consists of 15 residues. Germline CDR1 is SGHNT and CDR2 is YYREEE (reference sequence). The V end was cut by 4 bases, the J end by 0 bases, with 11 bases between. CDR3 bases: TGTGCCAGCAGCAGGGAGGGGATCTCTGGAAACACCATATATTTT. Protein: CASSREGISGNTIYF.

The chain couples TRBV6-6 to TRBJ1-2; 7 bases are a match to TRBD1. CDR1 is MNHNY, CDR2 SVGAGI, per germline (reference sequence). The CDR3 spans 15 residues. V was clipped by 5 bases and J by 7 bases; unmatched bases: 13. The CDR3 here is CASSRPQGTVGGYTF. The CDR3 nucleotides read TGTGCCAGCAGTCGCCCCCAGGGGACAGTGGGTGGCTACACCTTC.

For the CDR3, the DNA is TGTGCCACCAGACAGGGAGTCGAGCAGTACTTC. Amino acid sequence: CATRQGVEQYF. The V gene is TRBV15, the J gene TRBJ2-7, with a possible D match to TRBD1 (6 bases). Germline V lookup: CDR1 LNHNV, CDR2 YYDKDF (reference sequence). This CDR3 comprises 11 residues. V was trimmed by 6 bases and J by 6 bases, leaving 9 bases between them.

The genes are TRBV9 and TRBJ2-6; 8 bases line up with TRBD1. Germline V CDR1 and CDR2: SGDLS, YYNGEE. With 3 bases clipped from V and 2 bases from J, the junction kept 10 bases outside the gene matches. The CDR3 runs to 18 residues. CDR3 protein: CASSASDRGATGANVLTF. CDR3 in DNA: TGTGCCAGCAGCGCCAGCGACAGGGGCGCAACTGGGGCCAACGTCCTGACTTTC. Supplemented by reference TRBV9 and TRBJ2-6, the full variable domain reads DSGVTQTPKHLITATGQRVTLRCSPRSGDLSVYWYQQSLDQGLQFLIQYYNGEERAKGNILERFSAQQFPDLHSELNLSSLELGDSALYFCASSASDRGATGANVLTFGAGSRLTVL.

The CDR3 DNA sequence: TGTGCCAGCAGTTGGACTAGCGGGGTTGTGGGAGAGACCCAGTACTTC. Its translation: CASSWTSGVVGETQYF. This chain links TRBV6-5 with TRBJ2-5, with 12 positions matching TRBD2. Trimming at V came to 4 bases and at J to 4 bases, leaving 7 bases not matched to a gene. This CDR3 has 16 amino acids. Germline V gene data show CDR1 as MNHEY and CDR2 as SVGAGI.

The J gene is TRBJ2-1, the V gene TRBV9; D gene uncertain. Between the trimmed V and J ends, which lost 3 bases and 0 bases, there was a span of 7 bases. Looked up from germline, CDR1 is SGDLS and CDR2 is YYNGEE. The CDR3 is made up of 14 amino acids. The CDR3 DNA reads TGTGCCAGCAGCGGGGGAAGCTCCTACAATGAGCAGTTCTTC. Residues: CASSGGSSYNEQFF.

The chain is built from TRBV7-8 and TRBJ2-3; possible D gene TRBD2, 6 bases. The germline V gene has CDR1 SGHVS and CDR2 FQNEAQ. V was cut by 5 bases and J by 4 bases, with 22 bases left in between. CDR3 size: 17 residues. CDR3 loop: CASSPRGGSQAPDTQYF. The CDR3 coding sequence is TGTGCCAGCAGCCCTAGGGGAGGCTCACAAGCACCAGATACGCAGTATTTT.

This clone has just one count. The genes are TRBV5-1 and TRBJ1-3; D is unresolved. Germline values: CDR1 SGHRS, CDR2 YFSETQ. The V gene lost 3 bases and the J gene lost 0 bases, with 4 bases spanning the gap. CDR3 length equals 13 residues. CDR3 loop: CASSSFSGNTIYF. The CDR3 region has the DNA TGCGCCAGCAGCTCCTTCTCTGGAAACACCATATATTTT. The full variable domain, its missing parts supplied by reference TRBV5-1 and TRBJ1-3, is KAGVTQTPRYLIKTRGQQVTLSCSPISGHRSVSWYQQTPGQGLQFLFEYFSETQRNKGNFPGRFSGRQFSNSRSEMNVSTLELGDSALYLCASSSFSGNTIYFGEGSWLTVV.

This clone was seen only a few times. The CDR3 coding sequence is TGTGCCTGGAGCGAGGTGGGGGTTGAGCAGTTCTTC. Its protein is CAWSEVGVEQFF. The V call is TRBV30, the J call TRBJ2-1; either TRBD1 or TRBD2 may supply D (5 bases each). The CDR3 sequence is 12 residues long. V lost 3 bases and J lost 9, with 12 bases in between. Germline V lookup: CDR1 GTSNPN, CDR2 SVGIG (reference sequence).

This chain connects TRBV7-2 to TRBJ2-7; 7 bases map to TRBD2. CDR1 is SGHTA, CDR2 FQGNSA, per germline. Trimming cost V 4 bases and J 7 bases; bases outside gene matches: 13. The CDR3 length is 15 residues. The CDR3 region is CASSSVAGPLGEQYF. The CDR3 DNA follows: TGTGCCAGCAGCTCTGTAGCGGGCCCGTTGGGTGAGCAGTACTTC.

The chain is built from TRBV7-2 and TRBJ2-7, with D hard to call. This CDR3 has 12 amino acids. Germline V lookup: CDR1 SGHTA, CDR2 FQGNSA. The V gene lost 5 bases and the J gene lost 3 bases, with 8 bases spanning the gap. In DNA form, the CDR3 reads TGTGCCAGCAGCCCGAACCACTACGAGCAGTACTTC. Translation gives CASSPNHYEQYF.

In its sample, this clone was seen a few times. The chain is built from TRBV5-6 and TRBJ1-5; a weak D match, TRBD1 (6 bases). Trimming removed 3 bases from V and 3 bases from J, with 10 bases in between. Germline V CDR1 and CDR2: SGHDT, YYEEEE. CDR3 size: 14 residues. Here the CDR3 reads CASSSQGYNQPQHF. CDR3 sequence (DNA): TGTGCCAGCAGCTCACAGGGCTACAATCAGCCCCAGCATTTT.

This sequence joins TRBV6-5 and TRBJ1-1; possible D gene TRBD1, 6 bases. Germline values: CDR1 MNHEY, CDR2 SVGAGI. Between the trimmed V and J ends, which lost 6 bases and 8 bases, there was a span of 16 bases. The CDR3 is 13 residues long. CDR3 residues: CASSPPGQLEAFF. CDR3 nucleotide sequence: TGTGCCAGCAGCCCACCCGGACAGTTAGAAGCTTTCTTT.

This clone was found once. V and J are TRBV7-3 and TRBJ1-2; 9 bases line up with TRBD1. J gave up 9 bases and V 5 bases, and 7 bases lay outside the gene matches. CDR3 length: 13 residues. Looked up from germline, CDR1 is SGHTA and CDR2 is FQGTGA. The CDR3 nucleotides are TGTGCCAGCAGCCCCGGGACAGGGTCAAGCTACACCTTC. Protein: CASSPGTGSSYTF.

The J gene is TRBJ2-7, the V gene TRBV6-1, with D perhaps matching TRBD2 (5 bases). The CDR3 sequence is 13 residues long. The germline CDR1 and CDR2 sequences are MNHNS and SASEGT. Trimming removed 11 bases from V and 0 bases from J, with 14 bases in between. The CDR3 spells CAATRGSSYEQYF. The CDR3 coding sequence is TGTGCCGCCACTAGAGGGAGCTCCTACGAGCAGTACTTC.